This TCR beta chain was captured by sequencing in a study of CD8+CD57+ T cells in acquired aplastic anemia. Study-level background: Average DNA yield from sorted CD4+ and CD8+ cells was around 3.2 ug.

General study findings and limits: CD8+ Simpson's diversity showed no significant patient-control difference.

This clonotype was counted many times. Its target is unknown. For CDR3 and TCR beta VDJ profiling, genomic DNA was the template used. TCRdb independently ran MiXCR on the reads; one entry per CDR3 protein. The repertoire consists of 180,000 or so distinct CDR3 sequences, with less than 60% occurring once and the leading ten covering under 2%. For sequencing, patients were chosen who had shown expansion of CD8+CD57+ cells by flow cytometry. CDR1 is SGHAT, CDR2 FQNNGV, per germline. CDR3 length: 15 amino acids. Deletions cut 8 bases from V and 4 bases from J, with 20 bases between. The clonotype was recovered from a human donor with aplastic anemia. The sample consisted of sorted CD4+, CD8+, or CD8+CD57+ T cells (not recorded which) from PBMCs. The chain links TRBV11-2 to TRBJ1-2; TRBD1 is a possible D gene (5 bases). The chain's CDR3 is CASASSGSLGYGYTF. The DNA of the CDR3 is TGTGCCAGCGCTAGCTCAGGGAGCCTGGGCTATGGCTACACCTTC.